The clone carrying this T cell receptor (beta chain) was seen more than once but under ten times. These data originate in a study of blood T cells in healthy people across ages. Study-wide background: Through template switching, about one barcoded beta molecule was captured per two T cells, as measured in model experiments.

Primers used in a second PCR of about 7 to 12 cycles were a sample-barcoded 5' primer and a J-beta primer mix. TCRdb called the 5' RACE reads again in MiXCR, with one record for every CDR3 protein. The table has hundreds of thousands of distinct CDR3 sequences, around 38% seen once; the top ten hold 25% to 30%. The V and J ends lost 7 bases and 9 bases respectively, with 22 bases between them. Germline V CDR1 and CDR2: MNHEY, SVGEGT. The CDR3 has 15 amino acids. The rearrangement joins TRBV6-2 or TRBV6-3 to TRBJ2-1; D possibly matches TRBD1 or TRBD2 (6 bases each). The material sequenced was blood. This clonotype was obtained from a man older than 75 in good health. Here the CDR3 reads CASIRGPGVGFEQFF. The CDR3 nucleotides are TGTGCCAGCATCAGGGGTCCGGGAGTAGGTTTTGAGCAGTTCTTC.